What follows are 32 T cell receptor beta chains derived from one specimen sequenced in a study of a mutant IDH1 vaccine in newly diagnosed glioma. This table comes from immunoSEQ multiplex PCR, and its TCRdb copy is limited to in-frame clones, with some not included. The profile shows about 60,000 clones, 80% to 90% of them singletons. These TCRs are of unknown antigen specificity. Time point in this sample: week 35, safety follow-up. Mutant IDH1 20-mer peptide, at 300 ug, made up each vaccine dose, with topical imiquimod. The sequenced sample was PBMCs, obtained from a glioma patient whose treatment included an IDH1 peptide vaccine. All receptors derive from a man in his forties with glioma.

The CDR3 coding sequence is TGTGCCAGCAGCCCGGGACGGAGCACAGATACGCAGTATTTT. Translation gives CASSPGRSTDTQYF. The chain has TRBV7-3 and TRBJ2-3; D could derive from TRBD1 or TRBD2 (5 bases each). Germline V gives CDR1 SGHTA, CDR2 FQGTGA. The CDR3 spans 14 residues. V gave up 5 bases and J gave up 0 bases, with 9 bases separating them.

This clone was seen a single time. The chain joins TRBV2 to TRBJ2-2, with no clear D. Trimming removed 7 bases from V and 3 bases from J, with 15 bases in between. Germline V gene data show CDR1 as SNHLY and CDR2 as FYNNEI. The CDR3 has 15 amino acids. For the CDR3, the DNA is TGTGCCAGCACGTTCACCGGACGCGACACCGGGGAGCTGTTTTTT. Its protein product is CASTFTGRDTGELFF.

The V gene is TRBV14, the J gene TRBJ1-1; D is uncertain. V was pared by 5 bases and J by 2 bases, with 6 bases between. The V gene's germline CDR1 is SGHDN and CDR2 FVKESK. The CDR3 has 12 residues. The CDR3 is CASSTYNTEAFF. Here the CDR3 DNA reads TGTGCCAGCAGCACTTATAACACTGAAGCTTTCTTT.

The DNA of the CDR3 is TGTGCCAGCAGCTTGCGAGGGTCAAAACAGCCCCAGCATTTT. As protein: CASSLRGSKQPQHF. This chain uses TRBV5-6 with TRBJ1-5; D unresolved. This CDR3 is 14 amino acids long. Germline values: CDR1 SGHDT, CDR2 YYEEEE. V was clipped by 1 base and J by 7 bases, with 12 bases between them.

V usage is TRBV5-8 and J usage is TRBJ1-3; D perhaps matches TRBD1 (6 bases). Germline CDR1 and CDR2: SGHTS and YDEGEE. V gave up 0 bases and J gave up 0 bases, with 7 bases separating them. The CDR3 covers 15 residues. This chain's CDR3 is CASSLVQGSGNTIYF. CDR3 nucleotide sequence: TGTGCCAGCAGCTTGGTACAGGGCTCTGGAAACACCATATATTTT.

The chain couples TRBV6-4 to TRBJ2-2, with a possible D match to TRBD2 (6 bases). The CDR3 spans 14 residues. Germline loops: CDR1 MRHNA, CDR2 SNTAGT. Trimming left V 0 bases short and J 6 bases short, with 8 bases between. DNA of the CDR3: TGTGCCAGCAGTGACTCGGGGGGTTCCGGGGAGCTGTTTTTT. It encodes CASSDSGGSGELFF.

This clone was seen a single time. The rearrangement links TRBV11-2 to TRBJ2-5; D unclear. The V and J ends lost 2 bases and 5 bases respectively, with 6 bases between them. The CDR3 consists of 12 residues. CDR1 and CDR2 from the germline V gene are SGHAT and FQNNGV. The CDR3 DNA sequence: TGTGCCAGCAGCTTACATCTGGAGACCCAGTACTTC. Amino acid sequence: CASSLHLETQYF.

This chain links TRBV5-4 with TRBJ1-1, with a weak D call TRBD1 (6 bases). The CDR3 has 15 residues. Trimming stripped 4 bases from V and 5 bases from J, with 18 bases between. Germline loops: CDR1 SGHNT, CDR2 YYREEE (reference sequence). The CDR3: CASSAKQGRDTEAFF. CDR3 nucleotide sequence: TGTGCCAGCAGCGCCAAACAGGGCAGGGATACTGAAGCTTTCTTT.

This chain uses TRBV6-6 with TRBJ1-1; D possibly corresponds to TRBD1 (6 bases). Germline-derived CDR1 and CDR2 are MNHNY and SVGAGI (reference sequence). Trimming took off 3 bases at V and 5 bases at J, with 13 bases between the two ends. The CDR3 is made up of 14 amino acids. CDR3 nucleotides: TGTGCCAGCAGTTATACAGGGTCGGGGACTGAAGCTTTCTTT. This encodes CASSYTGSGTEAFF.

The chain combines TRBV19 with TRBJ2-1; possibly TRBD1 or TRBD2 for D (6 bases each). V lost 6 bases, J lost 10 bases, and 19 bases lay in between. The CDR3 has 14 amino acids. Per germline, CDR1 LNHDA and CDR2 SQIVND (reference sequence). DNA of the CDR3: TGTGCCAGTAGCCTGGGGGGCGGCCCCAGGGAGCAGTTCTTC. The encoded protein is CASSLGGGPREQFF.

The chain couples TRBV28 to TRBJ2-1; 12 bases fit TRBD2. Losses at the gene ends were 1 base for V and 5 bases for J; bases not matched to a gene: 6. Germline V gives CDR1 MDHEN, CDR2 SYDVKM. This CDR3 comprises 17 residues. CDR3 DNA sequence: TGTGCCAGCAGTTTATCCGGACTAGCGGGGACTCACAATGAGCAGTTCTTC. Its protein product is CASSLSGLAGTHNEQFF.

The chain links TRBV6-4 to TRBJ2-3, with TRBD2 matching over 7 bases. J gave up 3 bases and V 10 bases, and 7 bases lay outside the gene matches. From germline, CDR1 is MRHNA and CDR2 SNTAGT. The CDR3 is 13 amino acids. CDR3 residues: CATSPSGTDTQYF. CDR3 DNA sequence: TGTGCCACTTCTCCTAGCGGAACAGATACGCAGTATTTT.

V and J are TRBV5-1 and TRBJ2-7; TRBD2 matches 10 bases. CDR1 and CDR2 (germline): SGHRS, YFSETQ. The CDR3 length is 14 residues. Trimming removed 2 bases from V and 4 bases from J; junction bases left unmatched: 3. The CDR3, as DNA: TGCGCCAGCAGCTTACAGACTAGCGGGTACGAGCAGTACTTC. It specifies CASSLQTSGYEQYF.

J is TRBJ2-3 and V is TRBV5-4, with no clear D. Germline loops: CDR1 SGHNT, CDR2 YYREEE (reference sequence). V shed 3 bases and J shed 2 bases, with 10 bases lying between them. CDR3 length: 14 residues. The CDR3 spells CASSSDPNTDTQYF. CDR3 sequence (DNA): TGTGCCAGCAGCTCGGACCCCAACACAGATACGCAGTATTTT.

This clone has only a few counts. The CDR3 coding sequence is TGTGCCAGCAGGGGTGCAGATACGCAGTATTTT. It encodes CASRGADTQYF. The rearrangement uses TRBV6-5 and TRBJ2-3; no clear D. The CDR3 runs 11 residues. The V end lost 6 bases, the J end lost 4 bases, and 5 bases lay between the germline ends. From germline, CDR1 is MNHEY and CDR2 SVGAGI.

The chain is built from TRBV5-8 and TRBJ2-7, with 9 bases identical to TRBD1. This CDR3 is built from 16 residues. V dropped 4 bases and J dropped 0; count of bases not matched to a gene: 8. Per germline, CDR1 SGHTS and CDR2 YDEGEE. CDR3 protein: CASSPGTGKLSYEQYF. Written as DNA, the CDR3 is TGTGCCAGCAGCCCGGGGACAGGGAAACTCTCCTACGAGCAGTACTTC.

The genes are TRBV2 and TRBJ1-4; a weak D match, TRBD1 (5 bases). From germline, CDR1 is SNHLY and CDR2 FYNNEI. Trimming removed 11 bases at V and 5 bases at J, with 15 bases between. The CDR3 has 13 amino acids. In DNA, the CDR3 is TGTGCCCGCGCGGGAGGGGACAATGAAAAACTGTTTTTT. Protein product: CARAGGDNEKLFF.

V usage is TRBV6-1 and J usage is TRBJ2-3; D is possibly TRBD1 (6 bases). The CDR3 extends over 17 amino acids. The germline V gene has CDR1 MNHNS and CDR2 SASEGT. With 4 bases removed from V and 3 bases from J, the gap between germline ends came to 20 bases. CDR3 sequence reads: CASSAGVNGPGTDTQYF. CDR3 DNA sequence: TGTGCCAGCAGTGCAGGGGTGAACGGGCCCGGGACAGATACGCAGTATTTT.

The rearrangement uses TRBV7-6 and TRBJ2-7; D not resolved. The CDR3 is 13 residues long. The germline V gene encodes CDR1 SGHVS and CDR2 FNYEAQ. V gave up 1 base and J gave up 2 bases, with 6 bases separating them. CDR3 loop: CASSLEAPYEQYF. The CDR3 DNA reads TGTGCCAGCAGCTTAGAGGCTCCCTACGAGCAGTACTTC.

CDR3 residues: CASSQGFGGRADETQYF. In DNA form, the CDR3 reads TGCGCCAGCAGCCAAGGATTCGGCGGGAGGGCCGATGAGACCCAGTACTTC. This chain joins TRBV4-1 and TRBJ2-5; 9 nucleotides align to TRBD2. The CDR3 is 17 residues long. After removal of 1 base from V and 5 bases from J, the junction contained 11 bases not matched to a gene. Germline V gene lookup returns CDR1 MGHRA and CDR2 YSYEKL.

The V call is TRBV21-1, the J call TRBJ2-3; TRBD2 is the table's D call, not checked against the DNA. TRBV21-1 is shown as a pseudogene. The CDR3 covers 20 residues. The CDR3 bases are TGTGCCAGCAGCAAATTTCTCGGACTAGCGGGAGGATACACCACAGATACGCAGTATTTT. Translating gives CASSKFLGLAGGYTTDTQYF.

This chain uses TRBV4-2 with TRBJ2-7; 7 bases fit TRBD2. Per the germline V gene, CDR1 is LGHNA and CDR2 is YNFKEQ. The CDR3 totals 16 residues. V shed 3 bases, J shed 4 bases, and the junction held 12 bases outside the gene matches. The CDR3 region is CASSQVLASGLYEQYF. The CDR3 DNA sequence: TGTGCCAGCAGCCAGGTCCTAGCATCGGGACTATACGAGCAGTACTTC.

The gene calls are TRBV5-1 and TRBJ2-5, with D possibly being TRBD1 (6 bases). This CDR3 has 16 residues. Germline V CDR1 and CDR2: SGHRS, YFSETQ. Between the trimmed V and J ends, which lost 0 bases and 2 bases, there was a span of 14 bases. CDR3 amino acids: CASSLGPTGKQETQYF. The CDR3 nucleotides are TGCGCCAGCAGCTTGGGGCCTACAGGGAAGCAAGAGACCCAGTACTTC.

The V call is TRBV15, the J call TRBJ2-7, with 7 bases lining up with TRBD1. From germline, CDR1 is LNHNV and CDR2 YYDKDF (reference sequence). This CDR3 spans 14 amino acids. The ends lost 1 base at V and 5 bases at J; junction bases unmatched: 5. In DNA form, the CDR3 reads TGTGCCACCAGCAGAGGGGAGACAGGGCACGAGCAGTACTTC. It is translated as CATSRGETGHEQYF.

The gene calls are TRBV10-3 and TRBJ2-1, with 15 bases lining up with TRBD2. V gave up 1 base and J gave up 7 bases; unmatched junction bases: 2. The CDR3 consists of 16 residues. Germline V gene data show CDR1 as ENHRY and CDR2 as SYGVKD. DNA of the CDR3: TGTGCCATCAGTGAGTTCGGACTAGCGGGAGGGAATGAGCAGTTCTTC. This encodes CAISEFGLAGGNEQFF.

The chain joins TRBV20-1 to TRBJ1-1; D is unresolved. Germline CDR1 reads DFQATT; CDR2 reads SNEGSKA (reference sequence). Trimming removed 4 bases from V and 2 bases from J, with 2 bases in between. This CDR3 contains 10 residues. CDR3 sequence (DNA): TGCAGTGCTACAAACACTGAAGCTTTCTTT. Amino acids: CSATNTEAFF.

This rearrangement joins TRBV18 to TRBJ2-2; 8 bases fit TRBD1. With 1 base clipped from V and 1 base from J, the junction kept 2 bases outside the gene matches. Germline V gene data show CDR1 as KGHSH and CDR2 as LQKENI. This CDR3 comprises 16 residues. The CDR3 loop reads CASSPQGQGNTGELFF. The CDR3 coding sequence is TGTGCCAGCTCACCACAAGGACAGGGGAACACCGGGGAGCTGTTTTTT.

V and J are TRBV28 and TRBJ1-5; 7 positions match TRBD1. The CDR3 is 15 residues long. The germline CDR1 and CDR2 sequences are MDHEN and SYDVKM. The V and J ends lost 3 bases and 9 bases, in that order; junction bases with no gene match: 11. CDR3 bases: TGTGCCAGCAGTTTCGGGGACAGACCTCCCACGCCCCAGCATTTT. The encoded protein is CASSFGDRPPTPQHF. The full variable domain, with the rest looked up from reference TRBV28 and TRBJ1-5, is DVKVTQSSRYLVKRTGEKVFLECVQDMDHENMFWYRQDPGLGLRLIYFSYDVKMKEKGDIPEGYSVSREKKERFSLILESASTNQTSMYLCASSFGDRPPTPQHFGDGTRLSIL.

The chain uses TRBV14 and TRBJ2-7, with 12 positions matching TRBD2. The V gene end was trimmed by 0 bases and the J gene end by 4 bases; junction bases not matched to a gene: 1. Germline CDR1 and CDR2: SGHDN and FVKESK. The CDR3 contains 15 residues. The CDR3 sequence: CASSQEGLAGYEQYF. In DNA, the CDR3 is TGTGCCAGCAGCCAAGAAGGACTAGCGGGATACGAGCAGTACTTC.

This chain joins TRBV5-6 and TRBJ1-4, with D uncertain. The CDR3 consists of 15 residues. V was clipped by 2 bases and J by 8 bases, with 16 bases between them. The germline V gene has CDR1 SGHDT and CDR2 YYEEEE. The CDR3 nucleotides are TGTGCCAGCAGCTTCTGGGTCGAGATTAGGGAAAAACTGTTTTTT. Amino acid sequence: CASSFWVEIREKLFF.

The chain carries TRBV4-1 and TRBJ1-1; D gene uncertain. Between the trimmed V and J ends, which lost 0 bases and 0 bases, there was a span of 14 bases. This CDR3 has 17 amino acids. Germline V gene lookup returns CDR1 MGHRA and CDR2 YSYEKL. Written as DNA, the CDR3 is TGCGCCAGCAGCCAAGAAGGGAGAATGTCTATGAACACTGAAGCTTTCTTT. It specifies CASSQEGRMSMNTEAFF.

This chain joins TRBV7-2 and TRBJ2-1, with TRBD2 matching over 7 bases. After removal of 5 bases from V and 8 bases from J, the junction contained 6 bases not matched to a gene. Germline CDR1 and CDR2: SGHTA and FQGNSA. The CDR3 has 13 residues. The CDR3 is CASSPAGEDEQFF. CDR3 coding DNA: TGTGCCAGCAGCCCGGCGGGAGAGGATGAGCAGTTCTTC.